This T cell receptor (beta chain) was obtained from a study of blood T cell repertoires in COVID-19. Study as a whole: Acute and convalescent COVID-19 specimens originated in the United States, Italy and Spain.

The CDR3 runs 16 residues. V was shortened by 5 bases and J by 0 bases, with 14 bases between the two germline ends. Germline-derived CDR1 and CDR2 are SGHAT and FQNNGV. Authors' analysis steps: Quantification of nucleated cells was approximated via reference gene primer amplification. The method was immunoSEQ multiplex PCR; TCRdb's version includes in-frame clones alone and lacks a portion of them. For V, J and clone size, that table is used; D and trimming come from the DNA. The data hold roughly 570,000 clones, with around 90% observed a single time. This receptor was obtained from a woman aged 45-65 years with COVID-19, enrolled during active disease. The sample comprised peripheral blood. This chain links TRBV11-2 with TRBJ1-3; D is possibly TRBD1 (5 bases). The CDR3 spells CASSPRDYHSGNTIYF. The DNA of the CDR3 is TGTGCCAGCAGCCCCAGGGATTATCACTCTGGAAACACCATATATTTT. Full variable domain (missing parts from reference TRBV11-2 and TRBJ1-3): EAGVAQSPRYKIIEKRQSVAFWCNPISGHATLYWYQQILGQGPKLLIQFQNNGVVDDSQLPKDRFSAERLKGVDSTLKIQPAKLEDSAVYLCASSPRDYHSGNTIYFGEGSWLTVV.